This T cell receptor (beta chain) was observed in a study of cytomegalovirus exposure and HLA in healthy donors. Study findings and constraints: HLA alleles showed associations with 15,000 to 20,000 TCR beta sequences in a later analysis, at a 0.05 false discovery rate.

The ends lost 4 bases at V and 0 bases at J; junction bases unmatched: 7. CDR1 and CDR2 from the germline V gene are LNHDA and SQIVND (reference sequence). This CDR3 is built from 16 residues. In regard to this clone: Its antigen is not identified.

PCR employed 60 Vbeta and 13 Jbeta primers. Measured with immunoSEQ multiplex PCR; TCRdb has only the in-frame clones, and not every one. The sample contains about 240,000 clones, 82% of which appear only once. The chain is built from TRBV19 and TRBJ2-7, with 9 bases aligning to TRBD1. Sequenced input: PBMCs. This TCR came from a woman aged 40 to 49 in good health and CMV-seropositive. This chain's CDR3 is CASSKPGQGASYEQYF. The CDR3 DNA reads TGTGCCAGTAGTAAGCCGGGACAGGGAGCCTCCTACGAGCAGTACTTC.